This TCR beta chain was captured by sequencing in a study of T cell responses to AZD1222 COVID-19 vaccine. Repertoires were generated with immunoSEQ multiplex PCR, while TCRdb's copy carries only in-frame clones and drops some. Of fewer than 200,000 clones in the sample, about 88% are singletons; the top ten hold around 26%. Trimming cost V 0 bases and J 2 bases, with 5 bases left between them. This CDR3 is built from 14 residues. Germline loops: CDR1 LGHNA, CDR2 YSLEER. Pooling of second doses given at about 4 or about 12 weeks was done. Specimen: peripheral blood, collected 28 days after the second AZD1222 dose. The rearrangement links TRBV4-3 to TRBJ1-5; tentative D call: TRBD1 (5 bases). The TCR comes from an adult who received the AZD1222 COVID-19 vaccine. As DNA, the CDR3 is TGCGCCAGCAGCCAAGAGGGGCGCAATCAGCCCCAGCATTTT. Translation gives CASSQEGRNQPQHF.